The 26 T cell receptor beta chains given below trace back to one sample, sequenced in a study of cytomegalovirus exposure and HLA in healthy donors (dated 2017 in TCRdb). Library preparation was by the immunoSEQ multiplex PCR assay. For the multiplex PCR, a mixture combining 60 forward primers for TCR Vbeta segments and 13 reverse primers for TCR Jbeta segments was used. Drawn from immuneACCESS, this table holds only the in-frame rearrangements with V and J called that TCRdb kept. Clones are partly lost; checked studies trace under half to an unresolved V gene and leave the rest unexplained. The sample table shows fewer than 150,000 clones, and 80% are seen once. Together, the top ten hold 5.1% of the sample. The sample consisted of PBMCs. These receptors all come from a male donor in good health and CMV-seronegative.

This chain uses TRBV5-1 with TRBJ1-2, with TRBD1 matching 7 bases. The junction had 0 bases not matched to a gene; V was cut back by 5 bases and J by 2 bases. This CDR3 region has 12 residues. Germline values: CDR1 SGHRS, CDR2 YFSETQ. The CDR3 bases are TGCGCCAGCAGACAGGGGAACTATGGCTACACCTTC. This codes for CASRQGNYGYTF.

This sequence joins TRBV2 and TRBJ1-4; 7 bases align to TRBD1. CDR1 and CDR2 from the germline V gene are SNHLY and FYNNEI. The CDR3 covers 12 residues. The V and J ends lost 8 bases and 7 bases, in that order; junction bases with no gene match: 4. The CDR3 region is CASRQGGEKLFF. In DNA form, the CDR3 reads TGTGCCAGCCGTCAGGGGGGTGAAAAACTGTTTTTT.

This clone turned up a few times. The CDR3 nucleotides read TGTGCCAGCAGGGGGAGCTCCTATAATTCACCCCTCCACTTT. The encoded protein is CASRGSSYNSPLHF. This chain links TRBV2 with TRBJ1-6; D is unclear. Per the germline V gene, CDR1 is SNHLY and CDR2 is FYNNEI. The CDR3 has 14 amino acids. The V and J ends lost 6 bases and 0 bases respectively, with 6 bases between them.

The table lists this clone with a count of one. The chain joins TRBV6-5 to TRBJ1-5; D gene unclear. The CDR3 extends over 14 amino acids. V was clipped by 4 bases and J by 5 bases, with 12 bases between them. CDR1 is MNHEY and CDR2 is SVGAGI in the germline V gene. The CDR3 loop is CASSSSLADQPQHF. CDR3 sequence (DNA): TGTGCCAGCAGTTCCTCCCTGGCAGATCAGCCCCAGCATTTT.

This chain connects TRBV28 to TRBJ2-7; D unresolved. V lost 5 bases and J 9 bases, leaving 8 bases between the germline ends. This CDR3 has 10 amino acids. The germline gives CDR1 MDHEN, CDR2 SYDVKM. CDR3 nucleotides: TGTGCCAGCAGTCCGAGAGGGCAGTACTTC. Residues: CASSPRGQYF.

The CDR3 here is CASRMNLNTEAFF. Here the CDR3 DNA reads TGTGCCAGCCGTATGAACTTGAACACTGAAGCTTTCTTT. The chain combines TRBV6-5 with TRBJ1-1; D is unclear. Trimming removed 8 bases from V and 0 bases from J, with 10 bases in between. The germline CDR1 and CDR2 sequences are MNHEY and SVGAGI. CDR3 size: 13 residues.

The CDR3 bases are TGTGCCAGCAGCTCGACGCAGGGGACAGGGAGGGTGGAGCTGTTTTTT. This translates into CASSSTQGTGRVELFF. This chain joins TRBV4-2 and TRBJ2-2, with 9 bases lining up with TRBD1. The germline V gene has CDR1 LGHNA and CDR2 YNFKEQ. V was pared by 5 bases and J by 10 bases, with 14 bases of the junction left unmatched. The CDR3 runs to 16 residues.

V is TRBV5-4 and J is TRBJ1-1, with D uncertain. The germline V and J ends were trimmed by 3 bases and 5 bases, with 14 bases remaining between them. CDR3 length: 14 amino acids. Germline V lookup: CDR1 SGHNT, CDR2 YYREEE (reference sequence). CDR3 sequence: CASSSPQRDTEAFF. In DNA form, the CDR3 reads TGTGCCAGCAGCTCCCCCCAGAGGGATACTGAAGCTTTCTTT.

V and J are TRBV7-2 and TRBJ1-1; no reliable D call. V was clipped by 5 bases and J by 6 bases, with 7 bases between them. Germline CDR1 and CDR2: SGHTA and FQGNSA. This CDR3 has 11 amino acids. This CDR3 reads CASSPRAEAFF. As DNA, the CDR3 is TGTGCCAGCAGCCCCCGGGCTGAAGCTTTCTTT.

The chain joins TRBV10-3 to TRBJ2-2; TRBD2 agrees at 7 bases. This CDR3 has 13 residues. The germline CDR1 and CDR2 sequences are ENHRY and SYGVKD. With 6 bases clipped from V and 6 bases from J, the junction kept 4 bases outside the gene matches. This chain's CDR3 is CAISPSGAGELFF. DNA for the CDR3: TGTGCCATCAGCCCTAGCGGAGCCGGGGAGCTGTTTTTT.

The chain carries TRBV9 and TRBJ2-7, with D possibly matching TRBD2 (5 bases). The CDR3 consists of 13 residues. CDR1 and CDR2 (germline): SGDLS, YYNGEE. With 1 base removed from V and 4 bases from J, the gap between germline ends came to 9 bases. The chain's CDR3 is CASSVFPGYEQYF. The CDR3 DNA reads TGTGCCAGCAGCGTATTCCCGGGATACGAGCAGTACTTC.

J is TRBJ1-1 and V is TRBV6-5; possibly TRBD1 for D (5 bases). The length of the CDR3 is 13 residues. V was clipped by 8 bases and J by 0 bases, with 10 bases between them. Germline loops: CDR1 MNHEY, CDR2 SVGAGI. The CDR3 is CASQGIMNTEAFF. Written as DNA, the CDR3 is TGTGCCAGCCAGGGCATAATGAACACTGAAGCTTTCTTT.

The gene calls are TRBV28 and TRBJ1-1, with D unresolved. The V gene lost 7 bases and the J gene lost 5 bases, with 8 bases spanning the gap. This CDR3 comprises 11 residues. The germline CDR1 and CDR2 sequences are MDHEN and SYDVKM. CDR3 in DNA: TGTGCCAGCACCCTGCGGACTGAAGCTTTCTTT. Its translation: CASTLRTEAFF. Full variable domain (outside the CDR3, taken from reference TRBV28 and TRBJ1-1): DVKVTQSSRYLVKRTGEKVFLECVQDMDHENMFWYRQDPGLGLRLIYFSYDVKMKEKGDIPEGYSVSREKKERFSLILESASTNQTSMYLCASTLRTEAFFGQGTRLTVV.

This clone was counted a few times. The chain joins TRBV5-6 to TRBJ1-1; 7 bases agree with TRBD1. The CDR3 runs 18 residues. In germline, CDR1 is SGHDT, CDR2 YYEEEE. J lost 1 base, V lost 1 base, and 13 bases had no gene match. The CDR3 DNA sequence: TGTGCCAGCAGCTTGACCACAGGGGTCACAAGGGGGAACACTGAAGCTTTCTTT. Its translation: CASSLTTGVTRGNTEAFF.

The chain carries TRBV29-1 and TRBJ2-7; the D gene is possibly TRBD2 (6 bases). The CDR3 loop spans 16 amino acids. Deletions cut 6 bases from V and 4 bases from J, with 25 bases between. Germline assignment: CDR1 SQVTM and CDR2 ANQGSEA. CDR3 loop: CSVLVFPPGLGYEQYF. CDR3 coding DNA: TGCAGCGTCTTGGTCTTTCCCCCGGGACTCGGGTACGAGCAGTACTTC.

The V gene is TRBV7-2, the J gene TRBJ2-3; 7 bases are shared with TRBD1. Germline-derived CDR1 and CDR2 are SGHTA and FQGNSA. The CDR3 totals 13 residues. J was trimmed by 8 bases and V by 5 bases; bases with no gene match: 7. In DNA form, the CDR3 reads TGTGCCAGCAGCGCCGGGGACAGCGGTACGCAGTATTTT. It translates to CASSAGDSGTQYF.

This chain joins TRBV27 and TRBJ2-7; D may be TRBD1 (5 bases). Trimming took 0 bases from V and 0 from J, leaving 9 bases between them. The germline V gene encodes CDR1 MNHEY and CDR2 SMNVEV (reference sequence). The CDR3 is made up of 15 amino acids. This CDR3 is CASSLSPTDSYEQYF. The CDR3 DNA reads TGTGCCAGCAGTTTATCGCCGACAGACTCCTACGAGCAGTACTTC.

This sequence joins TRBV7-8 and TRBJ2-5; possibly TRBD2 for D (6 bases). The closer fit of TRBJ2-7 to the DNA end suggests the J call may be wrong. The CDR3 is 14 residues long. From germline, CDR1 is SGHVS and CDR2 FQNEAQ. The CDR3, as DNA: TGTGCCAGCAGCCGAGCGGGCGTATCCTACGAGCAGTACTTC. It is translated as CASSRAGVSYEQYF.

J is TRBJ2-3 and V is TRBV19, with D unclear. Germline V gene sequence: CDR1 LNHDA, CDR2 SQIVND (reference sequence). There are 14 residues in the CDR3. With 3 bases removed from V and 4 bases from J, the gap between germline ends came to 11 bases. For the CDR3, the DNA is TGTGCCAGTAGTATGGCTCAGGTTTCAGATACGCAGTATTTT. Amino acid sequence: CASSMAQVSDTQYF.

The chain is built from TRBV28 and TRBJ1-3; no clear D gene. The CDR3 loop spans 15 amino acids. Germline values: CDR1 MDHEN, CDR2 SYDVKM. Trimming removed 9 bases from V and 0 bases from J, with 15 bases in between. CDR3 sequence reads: CARPPQRDSGNTIYF. CDR3 coding DNA: TGTGCCAGGCCACCGCAGCGAGACTCTGGAAACACCATATATTTT.

This clone was seen a few times. This rearrangement joins TRBV5-1 to TRBJ2-7; maybe TRBD1 (6 bases). Germline CDR1 SGHRS, CDR2 YFSETQ. V was trimmed by 2 bases and J by 7 bases, leaving 16 bases between them. The CDR3 sequence is 14 residues long. DNA for the CDR3: TGCGCCAGCAGCTTCCAGACAGGTGGAAGGGAGCAGTACTTC. The encoded protein is CASSFQTGGREQYF. The entire variable domain, with the rest obtained from reference TRBV5-1 and TRBJ2-7, is as follows: KAGVTQTPRYLIKTRGQQVTLSCSPISGHRSVSWYQQTPGQGLQFLFEYFSETQRNKGNFPGRFSGRQFSNSRSEMNVSTLELGDSALYLCASSFQTGGREQYFGPGTRLTVT.

The rearrangement uses TRBV25-1 and TRBJ1-2, with TRBD1 matching over 8 bases. CDR1 and CDR2 (germline): MGHDK, SYGVNS. The CDR3 loop spans 12 amino acids. The ends lost 7 bases at V and 6 bases at J; junction bases unmatched: 4. CDR3 amino acids: CASNRGENGYTF. As DNA, the CDR3 is TGTGCCAGCAACAGGGGGGAGAATGGCTACACCTTC.

The V call is TRBV28, the J call TRBJ1-1, with D unresolved. The V gene's germline CDR1 is MDHEN and CDR2 SYDVKM. The V end was cut by 2 bases, the J end by 10 bases, with 11 bases between. There are 12 residues in the CDR3. This CDR3 reads CASSLTRSRAFF. CDR3 nucleotide sequence: TGTGCCAGCAGTTTAACCCGGTCGAGAGCTTTCTTT. The variable domain in full, completed from reference TRBV28 and TRBJ1-1, reads DVKVTQSSRYLVKRTGEKVFLECVQDMDHENMFWYRQDPGLGLRLIYFSYDVKMKEKGDIPEGYSVSREKKERFSLILESASTNQTSMYLCASSLTRSRAFFGQGTRLTVV.

The J gene is TRBJ2-2, the V gene TRBV6-1, with D possibly TRBD2 on 6 matching bases. This CDR3 spans 12 amino acids. The germline V gene has CDR1 MNHNS and CDR2 SASEGT. V was clipped by 8 bases and J by 6 bases, with 10 bases between them. The CDR3 sequence: CASGRWAGELFF. CDR3 nucleotide sequence: TGTGCCAGCGGGAGGTGGGCCGGGGAGCTGTTTTTT.

The rearrangement joins TRBV28 to TRBJ1-2; no clear D. CDR1 MDHEN and CDR2 SYDVKM come from the germline V gene. V lost 7 bases and J 0 bases, leaving 15 bases between the germline ends. The CDR3 has 15 amino acids. CDR3 sequence (DNA): TGTGCCAGCACGTCGAGGGCCGTAGCTAACTATGGCTACACCTTC. Protein product: CASTSRAVANYGYTF.

The genes are TRBV7-6 and TRBJ2-7; 7 bases line up with TRBD1. The V gene end was trimmed by 4 bases and the J gene end by 6 bases; junction bases not matched to a gene: 12. This CDR3 is built from 15 residues. Per germline, CDR1 SGHVS and CDR2 FNYEAQ. The CDR3: CASSSRQGIVGEQYF. CDR3 bases: TGTGCCAGCAGCTCCAGACAGGGTATAGTGGGCGAGCAGTACTTC. The full variable domain, in which reference TRBV7-6 and TRBJ2-7 provide the parts outside the CDR3, is GAGVSQSPRYKVTKRGQDVALRCDPISGHVSLYWYRQALGQGPEFLTYFNYEAQQDKSGLPNDRFSAERPEGSISTLTIQRTEQRDSAMYRCASSSRQGIVGEQYFGPGTRLTVT.